This TCR beta chain was observed in a study of cytomegalovirus exposure and HLA in healthy donors. General study points: The study designated 150 to 200 TCR beta chains cytomegalovirus-associated.

With regard to this clone: Its antigen is not identified.

13 Jbeta primers and 60 Vbeta primers were used for the PCR. Repertoires were generated with immunoSEQ multiplex PCR, while TCRdb's copy carries only in-frame clones and drops some. The sample has 100,000 to 150,000 clones, 80% seen once. The CDR3 loop spans 12 amino acids. The ends were cut back, 11 bases at V and 3 bases at J, with 14 bases in the middle. Germline lookup yields CDR1 MDHEN and CDR2 SYDVKM. What was sequenced was PBMCs. This TCR derives from a man aged 25-45 years in good health and CMV-seropositive. J is TRBJ2-7 and V is TRBV28; tentatively, D is TRBD1 (5 bases). The CDR3 DNA reads as TGTGCCTCGTCGACAGAGGACTACGAGCAGTACTTC. Amino acid sequence: CASSTEDYEQYF.